A selection of T cell receptor beta chains follows, all from one sample in a study of CD4 T cells in relation to SARS-CoV-2 and coronaviruses. Assay used: immunoSEQ multiplex PCR; TCRdb lists only in-frame clones, some missing. The table lists under 25,000 clones, approximately 80% of them singletons. Antigens of these TCRs are unknown. The specimen sequenced was CD4+ T cells from PBMCs, cultured in vitro. The receptor source for this set is a human donor in good health. Both conserved end residues are part of each CDR3. Fields, in order: D gene, clone size, V gene, J gene, CDR3 DNA, CDR3 protein. D genes are given only for firm matches. Size values are once, few and many counts, or a class for expanded clones, and some rows have none.

NA	NA	TRBV6-5	TRBJ2-7	TGTGCCAGCAGACGGGACATGGGTTTAGTATACGAGCAGTACTTC	CASRRDMGLVYEQYF
NA	NA	TRBV7-8	TRBJ1-2	TGTGCCAGCAGCTTAATACAGAGACCTATAGATGGCTACACCTTC	CASSLIQRPIDGYTF
NA	NA	TRBV7-2	TRBJ2-6	TGTGCCAGCAGCTTAGCCGGACTTGGGGCCAACGTCCTGACTTTC	CASSLAGLGANVLTF
TRBD1	NA	TRBV12-5	TRBJ2-1	TGTGCTAGTGGCTCCCCGGGACAGGGGGCGAAAAATGAGCAGTTCTTC	CASGSPGQGAKNEQFF
NA	NA	TRBV5-1	TRBJ2-3	TGCGCCAGCAGCTTGGTGCAGGCTCGGGGCGATACGCAGTATTTT	CASSLVQARGDTQYF
TRBD1	NA	TRBV19	TRBJ2-1	TGTGCCAGTAGTACGTTAACCGGGACAGGGTTAGGTGCTGAGCAGTTCTTC	CASSTLTGTGLGAEQFF
TRBD1	NA	TRBV28	TRBJ2-3	TGTGCCAGCAGGCGAGGGGGCTCCGGCACAGATACGCAGTATTTT	CASRRGGSGTDTQYF
TRBD1	NA	TRBV7-3	TRBJ1-6	TGTGCCAGCAGCCTGGCCGGGACAGGCAATTCACCCCTCCACTTT	CASSLAGTGNSPLHF
TRBD2	NA	TRBV7-9	TRBJ2-3	TGTGCCAGCAGCTTATTGGGACTACACACAGATACGCAGTATTTT	CASSLLGLHTDTQYF
NA	NA	TRBV7-9	TRBJ1-6	TGTGCCAGCAGCTTGGACAGAATAAGTTCACCCCTCCACTTT	CASSLDRISSPLHF
NA	NA	TRBV4-2	TRBJ1-4	TGTGCCAGCAGCCGGGGAGAAGTCGAAAAACTGTTTTTT	CASSRGEVEKLFF
TRBD2	NA	TRBV3-1/TRBV3-2	TRBJ2-5	TGTGCCAGCAGCCCCCCCGTGGCTAGCGGGGAGACCCAGTACTTC	CASSPPVASGETQYF
NA	NA	TRBV3-1/TRBV3-2	TRBJ2-1	TGTGCCAGCAGCCAAGACGTTGCGAGCTACAATGAGCAGTTCTTC	CASSQDVASYNEQFF
NA	few	TRBV2	TRBJ1-1	TGTGCCAGCAGGAACCTACGAGGGGCGCGGTGGACTGAAGCTTTCTTT	CASRNLRGARWTEAFF
NA	NA	TRBV28	TRBJ2-2	TGTGCCAGCAGTGGCGGAGGGGTTTACGAGGAGCTGTTTTTT	CASSGGGVYEELFF
NA	NA	TRBV6-5	TRBJ2-7	TGTGCCAGCAGTCTAAACAGGGACCCCTACGAGCAGTACTTC	CASSLNRDPYEQYF
NA	NA	TRBV9	TRBJ1-1	TGTGCCAGCCACCGGGACCCCCAGAGGGGCACTGAAGCTTTCTTT	CASHRDPQRGTEAFF
TRBD1	NA	TRBV7-9	TRBJ1-6	TGTGCCAGCAGCTTGGGGCAGGGGGCTAATTCACCCCTCCACTTT	CASSLGQGANSPLHF
NA	NA	TRBV5-1	TRBJ1-2	TGCGCCAGCAGCTTGGAAGGCAGCTTCTATGGCTACACCTTC	CASSLEGSFYGYTF
NA	NA	TRBV6-5	TRBJ1-4	TGTGCCAGCAGTTCTGCCGGGGAGAATGAAAAACTGTTTTTT	CASSSAGENEKLFF
NA	NA	TRBV27	TRBJ2-5	TGTGCCAGCAGTTTTCGGGGGCAAGAGACCCAGTACTTC	CASSFRGQETQYF
TRBD1	NA	TRBV3-1/TRBV3-2	TRBJ2-1	TGTGCCAGCAGCCAAGATCGACAGGGGGCGCGGAATGAGCAGTTCTTC	CASSQDRQGARNEQFF
TRBD2	NA	TRBV4-1	TRBJ2-3	TGCGCCAGCAGCCAAGATACTAGCGGGAATGGGGATACGCAGTATTTT	CASSQDTSGNGDTQYF
NA	NA	TRBV5-1	TRBJ2-1	TGCGCCAGCAGCTTGTACCCCCCGGGGCTTACTAACAATGAGCAGTTCTTC	CASSLYPPGLTNNEQFF
TRBD2	few	TRBV28	TRBJ2-2	TGTGCCAGCAGTTTCCTAGCGGGAGCCAACGGGGAGCTGTTTTTT	CASSFLAGANGELFF
NA	NA	TRBV7-8	TRBJ2-7	TGTGCCAGCAGCATGCAGGCCGTTACAACAAACTACGAGCAGTACTTC	CASSMQAVTTNYEQYF
NA	NA	TRBV7-6	TRBJ1-4	TGTGCCAGCAAGACACAAGCAACTAATGAAAAACTGTTTTTT	CASKTQATNEKLFF
NA	NA	TRBV27	TRBJ2-6	TGTGCCAGCAGTAGACACAGGGTCTCTGGGGCCAACGTCCTGACTTTC	CASSRHRVSGANVLTF
NA	NA	TRBV19	TRBJ1-1	TGTGCCAGCACTAGAAGGGGCAGCTCGTACTACACTGAAGCTTTCTTT	CASTRRGSSYYTEAFF
NA	NA	TRBV12-3/TRBV12-4	TRBJ1-3	TGTGCCAGCAGTAAGACCTCTGGAAACACCATATATTTT	CASSKTSGNTIYF
NA	NA	TRBV7-3	TRBJ2-1	TGTGCCAGCAGCCCGGGGACAAGACGCAATGAGCAGTTCTTC	CASSPGTRRNEQFF
TRBD1	few	TRBV24-1	TRBJ2-7	TGTGCCACCAGCAAGGGACAGTCCTACGAGCAGTACTTC	CATSKGQSYEQYF
NA	NA	TRBV3-1/TRBV3-2	TRBJ2-3	TGTGCCAGCAGACAAGAGATCAGTGGGGCGCAGTATTTT	CASRQEISGAQYF
TRBD1	NA	TRBV6-1	TRBJ1-1	TGTGCCAGCAGTGAATCGGGGACAGCCGGCGCTGAAGCTTTCTTT	CASSESGTAGAEAFF
NA	NA	TRBV7-9	TRBJ2-3	TGTGCCAGCAGCCAGACTAGTATTCCAGATACGCAGTATTTT	CASSQTSIPDTQYF
NA	few	TRBV4-1	TRBJ1-1	TGCGCCAGCAGCCAAGATATCTCCAATACGGTGAACACTGAAGCTTTCTTT	CASSQDISNTVNTEAFF
NA	NA	TRBV28	TRBJ1-4	TGTGCCAGCAGCCTAGGGGGAGGGAGGAAACTGTTTTTT	CASSLGGGRKLFF
NA	once	TRBV6-4	TRBJ1-1	TGTGCCAGCAGTAATAACTGGAACACTGAAGCTTTCTTT	CASSNNWNTEAFF
NA	NA	TRBV11-2	TRBJ2-1	TGTGCCAGCAGCTTACGCAATGAGCAGTTCTTC	CASSLRNEQFF
NA	NA	TRBV5-8	TRBJ2-7	TGTGCCAGCAGCTTGTTCCGTGTGGACGAGCAGTACTTC	CASSLFRVDEQYF
TRBD1	NA	TRBV5-8	TRBJ1-4	TGTGCCAGCAGCTCGATCACCCGGGACAGGGCTAATGAAAAACTGTTTTTT	CASSSITRDRANEKLFF
NA	NA	TRBV12-3/TRBV12-4	TRBJ1-1	TGTGCCAGCAACGGACAGATGAACACTGAAGCTTTCTTT	CASNGQMNTEAFF
NA	NA	TRBV7-3	TRBJ2-7	TGTGCCAGCAGCTTAGGCTTCGCCTACGAGCAGTACTTC	CASSLGFAYEQYF
NA	NA	TRBV19	TRBJ1-3	TGTGCCAGCGAACGCATGGGGGGAAACACCATATATTTT	CASERMGGNTIYF
NA	NA	TRBV7-2	TRBJ2-7	TGTGCCAGCAGCTTTGCTCGGGGCCCCTACGAGCAGTACTTC	CASSFARGPYEQYF
NA	NA	TRBV5-1	TRBJ2-5	TGCGCCAGCAGCACATCTAGGTTTAGGGAGACCCAGTACTTC	CASSTSRFRETQYF
TRBD2	NA	TRBV3-1/TRBV3-2	TRBJ2-5	TGTGCCAGCAGCCCTAGCGGGAGGGGGGAGACCCAGTACTTC	CASSPSGRGETQYF
NA	NA	TRBV5-1	TRBJ2-5	TGCGCCAGCAGCCCCAGGAGTAAAGAGACCCAGTACTTC	CASSPRSKETQYF
NA	NA	TRBV5-6	TRBJ1-1	TGTGCCAGCAGCTTGAAATTAGGGGCCGGCACTGAAGCTTTCTTT	CASSLKLGAGTEAFF
TRBD2	once	TRBV9	TRBJ2-2	TGTGCCAGCAGCGAGCACAGCGGGAGCCTCACCGGGGAGCTGTTTTTT	CASSEHSGSLTGELFF
NA	NA	TRBV6-6	TRBJ2-1	TGTGCCAGCAGTCCTCTTCCTAGCGCGAGCCTACGAAGTTCCTACAATGAGCAGTTCTTC	CASSPLPSASLRSSYNEQFF
NA	NA	TRBV28	TRBJ2-6	TGTGCCAGCAGTCCCCGGTGGGGATCTGGGGCCAACGTCCTGACTTTC	CASSPRWGSGANVLTF
TRBD1	few	TRBV25-1	TRBJ2-3	TGTGCCAGCAGTGAATGGGACAGTTTCACAGATACGCAGTATTTT	CASSEWDSFTDTQYF
NA	few	TRBV19	TRBJ2-2	TGTGCCAGTAGTATAGCTAGAGGATCTCGAGGCACCGGGGAGCTGTTTTTT	CASSIARGSRGTGELFF
NA	NA	TRBV21-1	TRBJ2-1	TGTGCCAGCAGCAGGGATACGGGACTCTCCTACAATGAGCAGTTCTTC	CASSRDTGLSYNEQFF
NA	NA	TRBV9	TRBJ2-1	TGTGCCAGCAGCGCCCAACACAATGAGCAGTTCTTC	CASSAQHNEQFF
TRBD1	medium-sized	TRBV30	TRBJ2-2	TGTGCCTGGAGTGACCCAGGACAGGGTGACACCGGGGAGCTGTTTTTT	CAWSDPGQGDTGELFF
NA	NA	TRBV5-4	TRBJ1-6	TGTGCCAGCAGCTTGGAGGGCCCACCCCTCCACTTT	CASSLEGPPLHF
TRBD1	NA	TRBV7-9	TRBJ1-1	TGTGCCAGCAGCCACGCAGGGACAGAGGGCACTGAAGCTTTCTTT	CASSHAGTEGTEAFF